Listed below are T cell receptor beta chains from one sample, sequenced in a study of cytomegalovirus exposure and HLA in healthy donors. Clones were sequenced by immunoSEQ multiplex PCR, and TCRdb holds only the in-frame ones, with some missing. In the table there are hundreds of thousands of clones, around 86% of which are singletons. The specimen was PBMCs. The receptor set was obtained from a woman between 18 and 30 years old in good health and CMV-seronegative. CDR3s leave out the opening cysteine and the closing phenylalanine or tryptophan. The order of the fields is V gene, CDR3 protein.

TRBV6-6,ASTKTSGGYNEQF
TRBV5-1,ASSLTGATEAF
TRBV27,ASSLSGQSSGNTIY
TRBV19,ASSPTGLVYEQY
TRBV30,AWSPRGYYTEAF
TRBV27,ASSPLMLPYNEQF
TRBV29-1,SVVDTGAGGANVLT
TRBV7-9,ASTVQGGETQY
TRBV5-6,ASSLETTGPGYGYT
TRBV6-1,ASRDRGQFFFGYT
TRBV6-5,ASSYGTGDQPQH
TRBV11-2,ASRSTWSSGNTIY
TRBV28,ASSFRSGSSYNEQF
TRBV7-6,ASSLVILGDGELF
TRBV19,ASSMGSGASTDTQY
TRBV5-4,ASSYPGYGEQY
TRBV30,AWSVSYEQY
TRBV28,ASSLAGQGMRETQY
TRBV28,ASSPDRVTGYT
TRBV19,ASSIGRDQPQH
TRBV28,ASLPPPPGGYEQY
TRBV9,ASSVRGDTQY
TRBV25-1,ASREGTGRMSTEAF
TRBV7-9,ASSPSGYRKDTEAF